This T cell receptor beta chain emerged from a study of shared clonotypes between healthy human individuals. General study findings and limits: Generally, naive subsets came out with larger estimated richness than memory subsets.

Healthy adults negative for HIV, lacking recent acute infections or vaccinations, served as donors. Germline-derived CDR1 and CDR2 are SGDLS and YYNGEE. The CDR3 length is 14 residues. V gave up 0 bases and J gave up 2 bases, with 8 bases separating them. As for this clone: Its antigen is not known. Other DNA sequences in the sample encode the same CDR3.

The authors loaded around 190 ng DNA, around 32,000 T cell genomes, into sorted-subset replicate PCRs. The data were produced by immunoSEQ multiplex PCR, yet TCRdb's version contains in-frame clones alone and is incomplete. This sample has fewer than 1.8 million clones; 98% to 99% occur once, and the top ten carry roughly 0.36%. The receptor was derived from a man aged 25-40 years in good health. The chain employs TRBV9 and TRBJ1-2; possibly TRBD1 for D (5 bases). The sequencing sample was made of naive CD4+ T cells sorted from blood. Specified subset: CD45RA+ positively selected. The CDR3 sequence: CASSVGGSNYGYTF. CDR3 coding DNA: TGTGCCAGCAGCGTAGGGGGGTCCAACTATGGCTACACCTTC.